This TCR beta chain is from a study of cytomegalovirus exposure and HLA in healthy donors. Points from the study as a whole: One variant, a missense change in DCLRE1C, was linked in a later analysis to TCR beta V- and J-gene trimming. Donor immune exposure was known only as CMV serostatus. Later work found that TCR association rates differed between HLA loci; DRB1 had the most and HLA-C the fewest.

As concerns this clone: Its antigen is still unknown.

The PCR contained 60 Vbeta and 13 Jbeta primers. TCRdb keeps only in-frame clones here, not all; method: immunoSEQ multiplex PCR. The data contain hundreds of thousands of clones, about 89% of them seen just once; the ten biggest clones take up about 1%. Sequenced sample: PBMCs. The TCR sequence derives from a woman in her late teens or twenties in good health and CMV-seronegative.

DNA of the CDR3: TGCGCCAGCAGCCCGAAGGTTTTAGCGGGGGATCCGGGTGAGCAGTTCTTC. Its protein product is CASSPKVLAGDPGEQFF. The rearrangement joins TRBV5-1 to TRBJ2-1; 9 nucleotides match TRBD2. V gave up 4 bases and J gave up 9 bases; unmatched junction bases: 17. There are 17 residues in the CDR3. Germline CDR1 reads SGHRS; CDR2 reads YFSETQ.